This T cell receptor beta chain originates from a study of a mutant IDH1 vaccine in newly diagnosed glioma. Study overall: Visits V12 and V13 fell at weeks 35 and 47, respectively.

General study points: It seemed that pseudoprogression was not linked to changes in the top peripheral T cell clonotypes.

This clone appeared once. As yet, its antigen is unknown. Other DNA sequences of this sample code for an identical CDR3. The time point is: week 35, safety follow-up. Doses of 300 ug of mutant IDH1 20-mer peptide were given with topical imiquimod. Measured with immunoSEQ multiplex PCR; TCRdb has only the in-frame clones, and not every one. This sample has 65,000 to 85,000 clones; around 86% occur once, and the top ten carry roughly 2%. Trimming removed 5 bases at V and 8 bases at J, with 12 bases between. CDR1 and CDR2 (germline): SEHNR, FQNEAQ (reference sequence). CDR3 size: 12 residues. This TCR was sampled from a man aged 25 to 40 with glioma. The input for sequencing was PBMCs, taken from a glioma patient whose treatment included an IDH1 peptide vaccine. The V call is TRBV7-9, the J call TRBJ1-2; no clear D. The CDR3 DNA reads as TGTGCCAGCAGCCCCCCAGGAGGAGGCTACACCTTC. The encoded protein is CASSPPGGGYTF.